These T cell receptor beta chains were read from a single sample in a study of cytotoxic CD8 clonotypes in ibrutinib-treated CLL. Using immunoSEQ multiplex PCR, the repertoire was profiled, and TCRdb retains in-frame clones only, with some absent. The sample contains about 130,000 clones, approximately 81% of which appear only once. The sample was PBMCs, taken after 12 months of ibrutinib treatment. The receptors were sampled from a human donor with chronic lymphocytic leukemia. The CDR3 runs from the conserved cysteine through the conserved F or W. D genes are given only for firm matches. The size of a clone is reported for some rows only, either as once, few or many, or as a class for expanded clones.

J | size | D | V | DNA | CDR3
TRBJ1-5 | - | - | TRBV19 | TGTGCCAGTAGAAGTCCCGGGGCAGCCCCACATCAGCCCCAGCATTTT | CASRSPGAAPHQPQHF
TRBJ2-2 | once | - | TRBV27 | TGTGCCAGCACCGGGACATATAACACCGGGGAGCTGTTTTTT | CASTGTYNTGELFF
TRBJ2-7 | - | - | TRBV11-3 | TGTGCCAGCAGCTTAGGTTCCGGACCGGGATACGAGCAGTACTTC | CASSLGSGPGYEQYF
TRBJ1-4 | - | - | TRBV5-1 | TGCGCCAGCAGCGCGCAGGCTATGGGAGGGGAAAAACTGTTTTTT | CASSAQAMGGEKLFF
TRBJ1-1 | - | - | TRBV19 | TGTGCCAGTAGTACCCGGGCGAACACTGAAGCTTTCTTT | CASSTRANTEAFF
TRBJ1-4 | - | - | TRBV5-1 | TGCGCCAGCAGCTTGGCGGCGGCTAATGAAAAACTGTTTTTT | CASSLAAANEKLFF
TRBJ2-7 | once | - | TRBV19 | TGTGCCAGTAGTCCCCAGGGGAGCGGGACATACGAGCAGTACTTC | CASSPQGSGTYEQYF
TRBJ2-3 | - | TRBD2 | TRBV9 | TGTGCCAGCAGCGCCCAAGTAGCGGGAGGGACAGATACGCAGTATTTT | CASSAQVAGGTDTQYF
TRBJ2-1 | once | TRBD2 | TRBV18 | TGTGCCAGCTCACTAGCGGGAGACTACAATGAGCAGTTCTTC | CASSLAGDYNEQFF
TRBJ1-1 | - | - | TRBV7-3 | TGTGCCAGCAGCCATAATTCCGAGAACACTGAAGCTTTCTTT | CASSHNSENTEAFF
TRBJ2-5 | - | - | TRBV9 | TGTGCCAGCAGCGTAGCCGCCTACCAAGAGACCCAGTACTTC | CASSVAAYQETQYF
TRBJ2-6 | - | - | TRBV21-1 | TGTGCCAGCAGCAGAATGCCGGGGACCGGGACAAGGGACTCTGGGGCCAACGTCCTGACTTTC | CASSRMPGTGTRDSGANVLTF
TRBJ2-4 | - | - | TRBV19 | TGTGCCAGTAGTATAGATGGTAGCGCAAATCTTAAGGCCAAAAACATTCAGTACTTC | CASSIDGSANLKAKNIQYF
TRBJ2-7 | - | - | TRBV6-6 | TGTGCCAGCAGTTTGGAGCGAGTTTCCTACGAGCAGTACTTC | CASSLERVSYEQYF
TRBJ2-7 | - | - | TRBV19 | TGTGCCAGTAGTATGACTAGGGGGTCCAACGAGCAGTACTTC | CASSMTRGSNEQYF
TRBJ1-2 | - | - | TRBV28 | TGTGCCAGCTCCACCTTAGGGGACTACTATGGCTACACCTTC | CASSTLGDYYGYTF
TRBJ2-1 | - | TRBD2 | TRBV11-2 | TGTGCCAGCAGCTTAGGCGGGAGGGCCTTTGAGCAGTTCTTC | CASSLGGRAFEQFF
TRBJ2-1 | few | TRBD2 | TRBV7-9 | TGTGCCAGCAGCTCCAGGACTAGCGGGAGGGCTGAGCAGTTCTTC | CASSSRTSGRAEQFF
TRBJ1-5 | - | TRBD1 | TRBV19 | TGTGCCAGTAGTATTCAGGGGGCGCTTGGCAATCAGCCCCAGCATTTT | CASSIQGALGNQPQHF
TRBJ2-5 | - | TRBD2 | TRBV5-1 | TGCGCCAGCAGCTTTGGACTAGCGGGAGGGCCGGGAGAGACCCAGTACTTC | CASSFGLAGGPGETQYF
TRBJ2-5 | - | TRBD2 | TRBV4-1 | TGCGCCAGCAGCCAAGATAGGGCGGGAGGGCCAGGAGAGACCCAGTACTTC | CASSQDRAGGPGETQYF
TRBJ1-2 | - | TRBD1 | TRBV28 | TGTGCCACCTCGGGACAGGGGGCTGTGAACTATGGCTACACCTTC | CATSGQGAVNYGYTF
TRBJ2-5 | few | - | TRBV4-1 | TGCGCCAGCCCCCAATGGGAGTTGGTGGGGACCCAGTACTTC | CASPQWELVGTQYF
TRBJ2-3 | - | - | TRBV29-1 | TGCAGCGTTGAACAGGGAAGAGGCACAGATACGCAGTATTTT | CSVEQGRGTDTQYF
TRBJ2-5 | few | TRBD1 | TRBV19 | TGTGCCAGTAGAGCCGGGACAGGGACGTGGGAGACCCAGTACTTC | CASRAGTGTWETQYF
TRBJ2-3 | - | - | TRBV30 | TGTGCCTGGAGTCCCATGAGGGATACGCAGTATTTT | CAWSPMRDTQYF
TRBJ1-2 | - | - | TRBV5-1 | TGCGCCAGCAGCTTGGAAGGGGAATATGGCTACACCTTC | CASSLEGEYGYTF
TRBJ1-1 | - | - | TRBV19 | TGTGCCAGTAGTTTAGGGGACTTCAGGGGTGAAGCTTTCTTT | CASSLGDFRGEAFF
TRBJ1-2 | - | - | TRBV6-1 | TGTGCCAGCAGTGAATGGGGCGGCTACACCTTC | CASSEWGGYTF
TRBJ2-1 | - | TRBD2 | TRBV7-9 | TGTGCCAGCTTACCTTCCGGGACTATAGCCAACAATGAGCAGTTCTTC | CASLPSGTIANNEQFF
TRBJ1-5 | - | - | TRBV11-2 | TGTGCCAGCAGCTTAGGTCCGCTCCCCAATCAGCCCCAGCATTTT | CASSLGPLPNQPQHF
TRBJ1-2 | - | TRBD1 | TRBV7-2 | TGTGCCAGCAGCCCCCGGACAGGGGATGTCAGCTATGGCTACACCTTC | CASSPRTGDVSYGYTF
TRBJ2-7 | - | TRBD2 | TRBV2 | TGTGCCAGCATTGATAGCGGGAGATGGGTCCCCTACGAGCAGTACTTC | CASIDSGRWVPYEQYF
TRBJ2-2 | - | TRBD2 | TRBV6-5 | TGTGCCAGCAGTTACGGTCTAGCGGGAGGAACCGGGGAGCTGTTTTTT | CASSYGLAGGTGELFF
TRBJ1-2 | - | TRBD1 | TRBV18 | TGTGCCAGCTCACCATCGGGACAGTTCTATGGCTACACCTTC | CASSPSGQFYGYTF
TRBJ2-7 | few | - | TRBV2 | TGTGCCAGCAGTGACAGGTCCTACGAGCAGTACTTC | CASSDRSYEQYF
TRBJ1-4 | - | - | TRBV19 | TGTGCCAGTAGTATGTCTGGGGGGTCTAATGAAAAACTGTTTTTT | CASSMSGGSNEKLFF
TRBJ2-7 | - | TRBD1 | TRBV13 | TGTGCCAGCAGCCTTCCCGGGACAGGGTATCACGAGCAGTACTTC | CASSLPGTGYHEQYF
TRBJ2-3 | - | TRBD2 | TRBV7-2 | TGTGCCAGCAGCTTGACTAGCGGTACGGGCACAGATACGCAGTATTTT | CASSLTSGTGTDTQYF
TRBJ2-7 | - | TRBD1 | TRBV6-5 | TGTGCCAGCAGCTACGACAGGGCCTTCGAGCAGTACTTC | CASSYDRAFEQYF
TRBJ1-2 | few | - | TRBV2 | TGTGCCAGCAGTCCCCGGGACACTCTTACCGATGGCTACACCTTC | CASSPRDTLTDGYTF
TRBJ2-1 | - | - | TRBV5-1 | TGCGCCAGCAGCCCCTCCCCGGAGGGAGGTGAGCAGTTCTTC | CASSPSPEGGEQFF
TRBJ2-7 | - | TRBD2 | TRBV9 | TGTGCCAGCAGCGAGACTAGCGGCACCTACGAGCAGTACTTC | CASSETSGTYEQYF
TRBJ1-2 | - | - | TRBV5-6 | TGTGCCAGCAGCTTGAGCGTCCAGGACTATGGCTACACCTTC | CASSLSVQDYGYTF
TRBJ2-7 | - | TRBD1 | TRBV28 | TGTGCCAGCAGTCCGGGACAGGGATACGAGCAGTACTTC | CASSPGQGYEQYF
TRBJ1-1 | once | TRBD1 | TRBV25-1 | TGTGCCAGCAAGTCACAGGGGTCTGTCGGCACTGAAGCTTTCTTT | CASKSQGSVGTEAFF
TRBJ2-6 | - | - | TRBV4-1 | TGCGCCAGCAGCCAAGTTATGGCCTCGGGGGCCAACGTCCTGACTTTC | CASSQVMASGANVLTF
TRBJ2-4 | - | - | TRBV20-1 | TGCAGTGCTAGAGTAAACATTCAGTACTTC | CSARVNIQYF
TRBJ1-4 | - | TRBD1 | TRBV7-8 | TGTGCCAGCACCCTAGGGGCAGGGGGCAATGAAAAACTGTTTTTT | CASTLGAGGNEKLFF
TRBJ1-5 | few | TRBD1 | TRBV19 | TGTGCCAGTAGTGCCCTAGACAGGGGACGCAATCAGCCCCAGCATTTT | CASSALDRGRNQPQHF
TRBJ1-4 | - | - | TRBV5-1 | TGCGCCAGCATGAAGGACCTTAATGAAAAACTGTTTTTT | CASMKDLNEKLFF
TRBJ1-2 | - | - | TRBV30 | TGTGCCTGGAGTGTCGGGGGGCATGGCTACACCTTC | CAWSVGGHGYTF
TRBJ1-3 | few | - | TRBV28 | TGTGTCACAGAGGGAAACACCATATATTTT | CVTEGNTIYF